These 5 T cell receptor beta chains came from one sample sequenced in a study of T-cell memory formation after mild COVID-19. From the 5' RACE reads, TCRdb called clonotypes with MiXCR, one entry per CDR3 protein. The profile shows about 270,000 distinct CDR3 sequences, 15% of them singletons. Material for sequencing was PBMCs or a T cell subset sorted from them (not recorded which). The origin of the receptors is an adult woman who had mild COVID-19 (a few samples of this study predate the infection). Cell type and time point are not known.

In DNA form, the CDR3 reads TGTGCCAGCAGCCAAGAGGCGACTAGCAGGGAGACCCAGTACTTC. Its protein is CASSQEATSRETQYF. The chain recombines TRBV4-2 with TRBJ2-5; 7 nucleotides match TRBD2. Per the germline V gene, CDR1 is LGHNA and CDR2 is YNFKEQ. V shed 0 bases, J shed 5 bases, and the junction held 6 bases outside the gene matches. The CDR3 runs to 15 residues.

The J gene is TRBJ2-3, the V gene TRBV29-1; D is perhaps TRBD1 (6 bases). CDR1 SQVTM and CDR2 ANQGSEA come from the germline V gene. With 4 bases removed from V and 2 bases from J, the gap between germline ends came to 16 bases. CDR3 length equals 15 residues. CDR3: CSVVVRTGITDTQYF. CDR3 DNA: TGCAGCGTTGTAGTAAGAACAGGGATCACAGATACGCAGTATTTT.

The chain joins TRBV20-1 to TRBJ1-1, with D possibly TRBD1 on 6 matching bases. This CDR3 is built from 14 residues. The germline gives CDR1 DFQATT, CDR2 SNEGSKA (reference sequence). With 5 bases removed from V and 6 bases from J, the gap between germline ends came to 19 bases. The CDR3 spells CSARARGTSAEAFF. The CDR3, as DNA: TGCAGTGCTCGGGCGAGGGGGACGAGTGCTGAAGCTTTCTTT.

This rearrangement joins TRBV9 to TRBJ2-1; TRBD2 agrees at 8 bases. Germline lookup yields CDR1 SGDLS and CDR2 YYNGEE. V lost 3 bases and J lost 0; bases outside the gene matches: 5. The CDR3 contains 16 residues. The CDR3 nucleotides read TGTGCCAGCAGCGGTCTGAGCGGGAGCTCCTACAATGAGCAGTTCTTC. As protein: CASSGLSGSSYNEQFF.

V is TRBV20-1 and J is TRBJ1-1; D is uncertain. The V gene's germline CDR1 is DFQATT and CDR2 SNEGSKA (reference sequence). This CDR3 has 15 residues. Trimming removed 2 bases from V and 0 bases from J, with 13 bases in between. Here the CDR3 DNA reads TGCAGTGCTAGAAAGTTCGGACGGATGAACACTGAAGCTTTCTTT. Protein sequence: CSARKFGRMNTEAFF.